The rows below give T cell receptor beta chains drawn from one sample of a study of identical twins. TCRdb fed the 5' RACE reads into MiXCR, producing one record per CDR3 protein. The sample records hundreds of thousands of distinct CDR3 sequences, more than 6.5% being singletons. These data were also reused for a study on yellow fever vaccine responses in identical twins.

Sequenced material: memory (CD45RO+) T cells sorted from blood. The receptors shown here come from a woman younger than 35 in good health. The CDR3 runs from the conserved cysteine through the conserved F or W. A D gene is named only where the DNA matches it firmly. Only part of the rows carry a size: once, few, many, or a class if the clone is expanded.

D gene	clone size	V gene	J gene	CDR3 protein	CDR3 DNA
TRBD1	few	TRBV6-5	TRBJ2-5	CASRPAGGGQYF	TGTGCCAGCAGGCCTGCAGGGGGTGGCCAGTACTTC
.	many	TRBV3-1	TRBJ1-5	CASSQGHNPQHF	TGTGCCAGCAGCCAAGGTCACAACCCCCAGCATTTT
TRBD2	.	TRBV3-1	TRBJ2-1	CASSQGRGGGSWDEQFF	TGTGCCAGCAGCCAAGGTCGGGGGGGCGGGAGCTGGGATGAGCAGTTCTTC
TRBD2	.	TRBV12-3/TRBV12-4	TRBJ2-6	CASCLGGTLFSGANVLTF	TGTGCCAGCTGTTTGGGGGGGACCCTCTTCTCTGGGGCCAACGTCCTGACTTTC
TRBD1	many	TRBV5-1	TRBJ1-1	CASSRGTGGPPSTEAFF	TGCGCCAGCAGCCGCGGGACAGGGGGACCCCCGTCCACTGAAGCTTTCTTT
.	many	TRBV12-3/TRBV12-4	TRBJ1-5	CASRTMSQPQHF	TGTGCCAGCAGGACCATGAGTCAGCCCCAGCATTTT
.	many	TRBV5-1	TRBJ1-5	CASSKGGQNSNQPQHF	TGCGCCAGCAGCAAAGGGGGGCAGAATAGCAATCAGCCCCAGCATTTT
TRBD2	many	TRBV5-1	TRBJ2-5	CASRSTGGGGETQYF	TGCGCCAGCAGATCGACGGGAGGGGGAGGAGAGACCCAGTACTTC
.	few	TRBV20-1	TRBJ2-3	CSATDPTGGGSTDTQYF	TGCAGTGCTACCGATCCAACTGGGGGCGGTAGCACAGATACGCAGTATTTT
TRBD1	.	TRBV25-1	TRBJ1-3	CASSVSGQAGNTIYF	TGTGCCAGCAGTGTCTCAGGACAGGCTGGAAACACCATATATTTT
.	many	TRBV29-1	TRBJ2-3	CSCPREGKGTDTQYF	TGCAGCTGTCCCCGGGAAGGGAAGGGCACAGATACGCAGTATTTT
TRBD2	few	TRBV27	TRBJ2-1	CASSLEGLAGAEQFF	TGTGCCAGCAGTTTAGAGGGGCTAGCGGGAGCTGAGCAGTTCTTC
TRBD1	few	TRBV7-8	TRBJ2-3	CASSPYFGQGAPDTQYF	TGTGCCAGCAGCCCGTATTTTGGACAGGGGGCCCCAGATACGCAGTATTTT
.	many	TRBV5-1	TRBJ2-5	CASTLGQGGETQYF	TGCGCCAGCACCCTGGGCCAGGGGGGAGAGACCCAGTACTTC
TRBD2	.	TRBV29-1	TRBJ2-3	CSVVDSGSTDTQYF	TGCAGCGTTGTAGATAGCGGGAGCACAGATACGCAGTATTTT
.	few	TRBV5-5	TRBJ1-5	CASSLVGQDNQPQHF	TGTGCCAGCAGCTTGGTGGGGCAGGACAATCAGCCCCAGCATTTT
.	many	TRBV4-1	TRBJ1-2	CASSPNYVGSSGYTF	TGCGCCAGCAGCCCGAACTACGTAGGGAGCTCGGGCTACACCTTC
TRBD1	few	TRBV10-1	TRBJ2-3	CASRTGVGADTQYF	TGCGCCAGCAGGACAGGGGTTGGGGCAGATACGCAGTATTTT
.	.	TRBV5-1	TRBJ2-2	CASSPGGGGAFTGELFF	TGCGCCAGCAGCCCGGGTGGAGGGGGCGCATTCACCGGGGAGCTGTTTTTT
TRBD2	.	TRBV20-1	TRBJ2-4	CSATFRGGLAKNIQYF	TGCAGTGCCACGTTCCGGGGGGGCCTAGCCAAAAACATTCAGTACTTC
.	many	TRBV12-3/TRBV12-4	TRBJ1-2	CASTPGGGGDYGYTF	TGTGCCAGCACTCCCGGAGGGGGAGGGGACTATGGCTACACCTTC
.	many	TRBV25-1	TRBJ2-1	CASSEYRVGPVGEQFF	TGTGCCAGCAGTGAATACAGGGTGGGACCCGTGGGGGAGCAGTTCTTC
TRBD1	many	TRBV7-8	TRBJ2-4	CASSLLGGAAKNIQYF	TGTGCCAGCAGCTTACTAGGGGGCGCTGCCAAAAACATTCAGTACTTC
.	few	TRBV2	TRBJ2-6	CASSERKGSGANVLTF	TGTGCCAGCAGTGAACGAAAGGGCTCTGGGGCCAACGTCCTGACTTTC
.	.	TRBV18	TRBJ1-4	CASSPGVPNEKLFF	TGTGCCAGCTCACCAGGGGTACCTAATGAAAAACTGTTTTTT
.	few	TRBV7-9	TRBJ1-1	CASSSLPRHLNTEAFF	TGTGCCAGCAGCTCCCTCCCACGGCACTTGAACACTGAAGCTTTCTTT
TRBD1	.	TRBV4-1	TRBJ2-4	CASSPPGTGVDKNIQYF	TGCGCCAGCAGCCCCCCTGGGACAGGGGTTGACAAAAACATTCAGTACTTC
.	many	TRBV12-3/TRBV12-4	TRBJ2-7	CASSPPGGLGYEQYF	TGTGCCAGCAGTCCCCCCGGGGGGCTCGGCTACGAGCAGTACTTC
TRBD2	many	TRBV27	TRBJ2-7	CASWGLAGSSYEQYF	TGTGCCAGCTGGGGACTAGCGGGTTCCTCCTACGAGCAGTACTTC
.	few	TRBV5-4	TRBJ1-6	CASSLDGELDSPLHF	TGTGCCAGCAGCTTGGACGGAGAATTGGATTCACCCCTCCACTTT
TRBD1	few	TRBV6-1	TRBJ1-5	CASMKGGGGQPQHF	TGTGCCAGCATGAAAGGAGGGGGCGGTCAGCCCCAGCATTTT
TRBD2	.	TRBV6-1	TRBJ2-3	CASSGLAGGLPSTDTQYF	TGTGCCAGCAGTGGCCTAGCGGGAGGACTGCCAAGCACAGATACGCAGTATTTT
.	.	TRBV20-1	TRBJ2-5	CSATDLARYQETQYF	TGCAGTGCTACGGATCTTGCGCGGTACCAAGAGACCCAGTACTTC
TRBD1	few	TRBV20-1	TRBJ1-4	CSARTGTATNEKLFF	TGCAGTGCTAGGACAGGGACTGCAACTAATGAAAAACTGTTTTTT
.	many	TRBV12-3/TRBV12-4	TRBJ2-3	CASSLRGTSTDTQYF	TGTGCCAGCAGTTTAAGGGGAACTAGCACAGATACGCAGTATTTT
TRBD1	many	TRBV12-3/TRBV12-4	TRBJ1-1	CASNTDRGGTEAFF	TGTGCCAGCAATACGGACAGGGGCGGCACTGAAGCTTTCTTT
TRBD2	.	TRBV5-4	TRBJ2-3	CASSLGRTGLAGVSTDTQYF	TGTGCCAGCAGCTTGGGTCGCACGGGACTAGCGGGGGTGAGCACAGATACGCAGTATTTT
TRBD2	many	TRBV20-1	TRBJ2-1	CSASQGSGGTYNEQFF	TGCAGTGCTAGTCAGGGTAGCGGGGGAACCTACAATGAGCAGTTCTTC
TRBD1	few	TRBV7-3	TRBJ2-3	CASSLTPRDRITDTQYF	TGTGCCAGCAGCTTAACCCCCCGGGACAGGATCACAGATACGCAGTATTTT
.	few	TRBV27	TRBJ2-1	CASSTLGTMSGSYNEQFF	TGTGCCAGCAGCACCCTGGGGACCATGTCGGGCTCCTACAATGAGCAGTTCTTC
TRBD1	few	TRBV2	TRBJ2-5	CASSADRTGNQETQYF	TGTGCCAGCAGTGCCGATCGGACAGGGAACCAAGAGACCCAGTACTTC
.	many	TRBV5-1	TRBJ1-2	CASSSTTGPVGVLDGYTF	TGCGCCAGCAGCTCTACAACGGGACCGGTGGGGGTTCTGGATGGCTACACCTTC
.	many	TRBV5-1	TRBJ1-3	CASSLDGNSGNTIYF	TGCGCCAGCAGCTTGGACGGAAACTCTGGAAACACCATATATTTT
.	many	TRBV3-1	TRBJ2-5	CASSQVPGGGETQYF	TGTGCCAGCAGCCAAGTTCCGGGTGGGGGAGAGACCCAGTACTTC
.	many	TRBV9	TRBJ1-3	CASSALARGTYSGNTIYF	TGTGCCAGCAGCGCCCTGGCCAGGGGAACGTACTCTGGAAACACCATATATTTT
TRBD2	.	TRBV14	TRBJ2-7	CASSRGGTTYEQYF	TGTGCCAGCAGCCGGGGAGGGACCACCTACGAGCAGTACTTC
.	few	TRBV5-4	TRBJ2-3	CASSLTGTPVSTDTQYF	TGTGCCAGCAGCTTAACCGGGACACCCGTTAGCACAGATACGCAGTATTTT
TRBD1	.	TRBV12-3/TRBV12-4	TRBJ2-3	CASSTPDRGREFTDTQYF	TGTGCCAGCAGTACCCCGGACAGGGGGCGTGAATTCACAGATACGCAGTATTTT